The 10 T cell receptor beta chains reported below all come from one sample, sequenced in a study of early T cells in non-severe SARS-CoV-2 infection. TCRdb called the 5' RACE reads again in MiXCR, with one record for every CDR3 protein. The sample consists of approximately 71,000 distinct CDR3 sequences, roughly 12% of them appearing once. The sequencing used whole blood, collected at baseline. All receptors derive from an adult who was a healthcare worker with PCR-confirmed SARS-CoV-2 infection or an uninfected control (not recorded which).

This clonotype has just a few counts. The chain employs TRBV9 and TRBJ1-3; D unresolved. Germline V gene data show CDR1 as SGDLS and CDR2 as YYNGEE. The CDR3 loop spans 16 amino acids. Trimming removed 3 bases at V and 4 bases at J, with 17 bases between. The CDR3 sequence: CASSAERASLGNTIYF. The CDR3 DNA reads as TGTGCCAGCAGCGCAGAGAGGGCTTCGTTGGGAAACACCATATATTTT. Variable domain in full (rest from reference TRBV9 and TRBJ1-3): DSGVTQTPKHLITATGQRVTLRCSPRSGDLSVYWYQQSLDQGLQFLIQYYNGEERAKGNILERFSAQQFPDLHSELNLSSLELGDSALYFCASSAERASLGNTIYFGEGSWLTVV.

This clonotype showed up just a few times. An end of the junction differs from the germline gene, which may be a read error. The DNA of the CDR3 is TGTGCCAGCAGCTTTCAACGCCGTTTTGCCTTC. Its translation is CASSFQRRFAF. The V call is TRBV5-6, the J call TRBJ2-1; D is ambiguous. Germline loops: CDR1 SGHDT, CDR2 YYEEEE. This CDR3 contains 11 residues.

This clonotype has just a few counts. The chain recombines TRBV6-2 or TRBV6-3 with TRBJ2-3; D may match TRBD1 or TRBD2 (5 bases each). Germline-derived CDR1 and CDR2 are MNHEY and SVGEGT. This CDR3 region has 15 residues. Trimming removed 10 bases at V and 0 bases at J, with 17 bases between. The CDR3 here is CATHRGPMSTDTQYF. In nucleotides, the CDR3 is TGTGCCACCCACCGGGGCCCTATGAGCACAGATACGCAGTATTTT.

This clonotype was detected only a few times. The genes are TRBV20-1 and TRBJ2-5; 9 bases are shared with TRBD2. The length of the CDR3 is 13 residues. The junction had 3 bases not matched to a gene; V was cut back by 6 bases and J by 1 base. Germline CDR1 DFQATT, CDR2 SNEGSKA (reference sequence). The CDR3: CSACGGVQETQYF. CDR3 sequence (DNA): TGCAGTGCCTGCGGGGGGGTCCAAGAGACCCAGTACTTC.

This clonotype was observed at least ten times. The rearrangement uses TRBV5-1 and TRBJ1-3; a weak D match, TRBD1 (6 bases). The CDR3 has 14 residues. The V gene lost 7 bases and the J gene lost 0 bases, with 11 bases spanning the gap. CDR1 SGHRS and CDR2 YFSETQ come from the germline V gene. CDR3 region: CASQQGGSGNTIYF. CDR3 sequence (DNA): TGCGCCAGCCAACAGGGAGGCTCTGGAAACACCATATATTTT.

Here the CDR3 reads CASSQDPSTDTQYF. The CDR3 region has the DNA TGCGCCAGCAGCCAAGATCCGAGCACAGATACGCAGTATTTT. The V gene is TRBV4-1, the J gene TRBJ2-3; D is unresolved. The CDR3 runs 14 residues. Germline V gives CDR1 MGHRA, CDR2 YSYEKL. The V end lost 0 bases, the J end lost 0 bases, and 4 bases lay between the germline ends.

For the CDR3, the DNA is TGCAGCGTTGGAATGAACACTGAAGCTTTCTTT. Its translation is CSVGMNTEAFF. The chain uses TRBV29-1 and TRBJ1-1; D is ambiguous. The CDR3 has 11 amino acids. Trimming stripped 4 bases from V and 0 bases from J, with 3 bases between. Germline V gene sequence: CDR1 SQVTM, CDR2 ANQGSEA.

V gene TRBV7-2 combines with J gene TRBJ2-6, with D hard to call. The CDR3 is made up of 13 amino acids. The V end lost 7 bases, the J end lost 12 bases, and 16 bases lay between the germline ends. CDR1 and CDR2 from the germline V gene are SGHTA and FQGNSA. CDR3 residues: CASTTTGGFVLTF. The DNA of the CDR3 is TGTGCCAGCACCACTACTGGCGGTTTCGTCCTGACTTTC.

This clonotype was counted only a few times. The chain combines TRBV7-3 with TRBJ1-2; TRBD1 aligns across 8 bases. Germline V gene data show CDR1 as SGHTA and CDR2 as FQGTGA. After removal of 2 bases from V and 10 bases from J, the junction contained 9 bases not matched to a gene. This CDR3 has 14 amino acids. CDR3 residues: CASSLGSARGPYTF. The CDR3 DNA sequence: TGTGCCAGCAGCTTAGGGTCGGCCAGGGGGCCCTACACCTTC.

This clonotype was seen a few times. The chain combines TRBV4-1 with TRBJ2-1; TRBD1 matches 7 bases. Germline V gene lookup returns CDR1 MGHRA and CDR2 YSYEKL. CDR3 size: 16 residues. V shed 3 bases, J shed 4 bases, and the junction held 9 bases outside the gene matches. The CDR3 bases are TGCGCCAGCAGCCAGGACGAACAGGGGACATACAATGAGCAGTTCTTC. It codes for CASSQDEQGTYNEQFF.